The next 28 T cell receptor beta chains were all read from a single sample in a study of spatial heterogeneity in lung cancer. TCRdb itself ran the 5' RACE reads through MiXCR, one entry per CDR3 protein. The data hold more than 5,000 distinct CDR3 sequences, with 7.5% to 9% observed a single time. The time point is: sample taken at primary tumor resection. These receptors' antigens are unknown. Study-level results: How many expanded intratumoral alpha and beta TCRs were present tracked the tumor mutation count, which was a count of nonsynonymous mutations.

The sample consisted of lung tumor tissue, taken at surgery. The receptors originated from a female donor with early-stage non-small cell lung cancer.

This clonotype was seen many times. The rearrangement links TRBV7-2 to TRBJ1-4; no firm D call. V was clipped by 2 bases and J by 4 bases, with 11 bases between them. The CDR3 extends over 15 amino acids. The germline gives CDR1 SGHTA, CDR2 FQGNSA. The CDR3 region is CASSLQTAVNEKLFF. The CDR3 DNA follows: TGTGCCAGCAGCTTACAGACGGCAGTTAATGAAAAACTGTTTTTT.

The V call is TRBV6-5, the J call TRBJ1-1; D unresolved. V lost 6 bases to trimming and J lost 0 bases, with 8 bases between them. Germline assignment: CDR1 MNHEY and CDR2 SVGAGI. The CDR3 is made up of 13 amino acids. CDR3 amino acids: CASRVTLNTEAFF. The DNA for the CDR3 is TGTGCCAGCAGAGTCACGCTGAACACTGAAGCTTTCTTT.

This clonotype was detected ten times or more. V is TRBV7-4 and J is TRBJ1-2; the match to TRBD1 covers 7 bases. V lost 4 bases, J lost 4 bases, and 6 bases stayed unmatched. Germline CDR1 SGHVT, CDR2 SQSDAQ. The length of the CDR3 is 14 residues. This CDR3 is CASSSGQDAYGYTF. The CDR3 DNA reads as TGTGCCAGCAGCTCCGGACAGGACGCCTATGGCTACACCTTC.

This clonotype turned up a few times. The chain couples TRBV7-2 to TRBJ2-3; a possible D gene is TRBD2 (5 bases). With 3 bases removed from V and 6 bases from J, the gap between germline ends came to 13 bases. Looked up from germline, CDR1 is SGHTA and CDR2 is FQGNSA. The CDR3 contains 14 residues. CDR3 loop: CASSFSLATDTQYF. CDR3 DNA sequence: TGTGCCAGCAGCTTTTCCCTAGCTACGGATACGCAGTATTTT.

This clonotype is medium-sized by share. This chain links TRBV27 with TRBJ1-5; D call uncertain. The germline V and J ends were trimmed by 2 bases and 6 bases, with 8 bases remaining between them. CDR3 length equals 13 residues. Germline V lookup: CDR1 MNHEY, CDR2 SMNVEV (reference sequence). The CDR3: CASSLMVGQPQHF. In nucleotides, the CDR3 is TGTGCCAGCAGTTTAATGGTGGGTCAGCCCCAGCATTTT.

This clonotype is labeled as medium-sized. The chain is built from TRBV5-4 and TRBJ1-6; 7 bases fit TRBD1. The CDR3 length is 17 residues. The V gene's germline CDR1 is SGHNT and CDR2 YYREEE (reference sequence). The V and J ends lost 2 bases and 3 bases, in that order; junction bases with no gene match: 8. CDR3 amino acids: CASSLGQAGDYNSPLHF. CDR3 in DNA: TGTGCCAGCAGCTTAGGACAGGCGGGAGACTATAATTCACCCCTCCACTTT.

This clonotype showed up many times. The chain carries TRBV20-1 and TRBJ2-3; D is undetermined. Germline values: CDR1 DFQATT, CDR2 SNEGSKA (reference sequence). This CDR3 is 13 amino acids long. Trimming took 0 bases from V and 7 from J, leaving 11 bases between them. The CDR3 loop is CSARDPPQNTQYF. CDR3 DNA: TGCAGTGCTAGAGACCCCCCTCAAAATACGCAGTATTTT.

This clonotype qualifies as medium-sized. J is TRBJ2-2 and V is TRBV5-1, with 7 bases aligning to TRBD1. Germline trimming cut 4 bases from V and 4 bases from J; bases unmatched to any gene: 4. There are 14 residues in the CDR3. Germline assignment: CDR1 SGHRS and CDR2 YFSETQ. CDR3: CASSIGQVTGELFF. The CDR3 bases are TGCGCCAGCAGCATCGGACAGGTCACCGGGGAGCTGTTTTTT.

This clonotype was seen a few times. V is TRBV6-5 and J is TRBJ2-5; D assignment may be TRBD1 or TRBD2 (5 bases each). Germline V gene data show CDR1 as MNHEY and CDR2 as SVGAGI. The length of the CDR3 is 11 residues. Trimming left V 2 bases short and J 7 bases short, with 5 bases between. The CDR3, as DNA: TGTGCCAGCAGTTACGGGGGGACCCAGTACTTC. Protein product: CASSYGGTQYF.

This clonotype was seen at least ten times. The gene calls are TRBV18 and TRBJ2-1; 10 nucleotides line up with TRBD2. This CDR3 is built from 15 residues. The ends lost 3 bases at V and 4 bases at J; junction bases unmatched: 3. CDR1 and CDR2 (germline): KGHSH, LQKENI. The DNA for the CDR3 is TGTGCCAGCTCACCGGCTAGCGGGGGTTACAATGAGCAGTTCTTC. Translation: CASSPASGGYNEQFF.

This clonotype is classed as medium-sized. The rearrangement joins TRBV11-2 to TRBJ2-7, with a weak D call TRBD2 (5 bases). This CDR3 has 12 residues. Trimming took 6 bases from V and 5 from J, leaving 11 bases between them. Per the germline V gene, CDR1 is SGHAT and CDR2 is FQNNGV. This CDR3 is CASRPDWDEQYF. CDR3 sequence (DNA): TGTGCCAGCAGACCGGACTGGGACGAGCAGTACTTC.

There are many counts of this clonotype. The genes are TRBV29-1 and TRBJ2-5; TRBD1 is a possible D gene (6 bases). V dropped 7 bases and J dropped 4 bases, with 10 bases sitting between them. Germline V CDR1 and CDR2: SQVTM, ANQGSEA. The CDR3 is made up of 11 amino acids. DNA for the CDR3: TGCAGCGCAGGGGTATCAGAGACCCAGTACTTC. Protein product: CSAGVSETQYF.

The CDR3 DNA follows: TGCAGCGCCCCTGGACAGTCGAACATGAACACTGAAGCTTTCTTT. This translates into CSAPGQSNMNTEAFF. The V call is TRBV29-1, the J call TRBJ1-1; D may be TRBD1 (6 bases). CDR3 size: 15 residues. V lost 7 bases, J lost 0 bases, and 18 bases lay in between. Per germline, CDR1 SQVTM and CDR2 ANQGSEA.

This clonotype was seen at least ten times. The V and J genes are TRBV7-2 and TRBJ1-1, with 8 bases fitting TRBD1. In germline, CDR1 is SGHTA, CDR2 FQGNSA. The CDR3 spans 15 residues. V lost 3 bases, J lost 1 base, and 4 bases stayed unmatched. The CDR3 here is CASSFRQGTNTEAFF. The CDR3 DNA reads as TGTGCCAGCAGCTTCCGACAGGGGACGAACACTGAAGCTTTCTTT.

The CDR3 DNA follows: TGCAGTGCTAGGAGGGAGTGGGACGAGCAGTACTTC. This encodes CSARREWDEQYF. V and J are TRBV20-1 and TRBJ2-7; possible D gene TRBD2, 5 bases. Germline values: CDR1 DFQATT, CDR2 SNEGSKA (reference sequence). This CDR3 comprises 12 residues. Trimming took off 3 bases at V and 5 bases at J, with 11 bases between the two ends.

A few counts support this clonotype. The rearrangement joins TRBV29-1 to TRBJ2-1; TRBD1 matches 12 bases. The CDR3 runs to 14 residues. Trimming at V came to 4 bases and at J to 7 bases, leaving 5 bases not matched to a gene. Germline CDR1 SQVTM, CDR2 ANQGSEA. The CDR3 DNA sequence: TGCAGCGTTGGGTGGGGACAGGGGGCTAATGAGCAGTTCTTC. Residues: CSVGWGQGANEQFF.

This clonotype was counted ten times or more. The chain has TRBV10-3 and TRBJ2-7; a weak D match, TRBD2 (7 bases). V was trimmed by 7 bases and J by 7 bases, leaving 20 bases between them. Germline values: CDR1 ENHRY, CDR2 SYGVKD. The CDR3 totals 14 residues. CDR3 DNA sequence: TGTGCCATCAAGGGGGGGGCCCCTACGTATGAGCAGTACTTC. Amino acids: CAIKGGAPTYEQYF.

This clonotype occurred a few times. V gene TRBV18 combines with J gene TRBJ1-5, with D unclear. Germline-derived CDR1 and CDR2 are KGHSH and LQKENI. CDR3 length: 14 residues. V shed 6 bases and J shed 3 bases, with 12 bases lying between them. The CDR3 sequence is CASSSGDYNQPQHF. The CDR3 DNA follows: TGTGCCAGCTCTTCCGGGGATTACAATCAGCCCCAGCATTTT.

This clonotype is medium-sized within its sample. The chain has TRBV10-3 and TRBJ1-2; the D gene is possibly TRBD1 (5 bases). There are 17 residues in the CDR3. Trimming pared 0 bases from V and 3 bases from J, leaving 17 bases between. The germline V gene encodes CDR1 ENHRY and CDR2 SYGVKD. Here the CDR3 DNA reads TGTGCCATCAGTGAGTCGCGGACAATACCCTCTTACTATGGCTACACCTTC. Encoded protein: CAISESRTIPSYYGYTF.

This clonotype is medium-sized (0.01 to 0.1%) in the sample. The DNA for the CDR3 is TGTGCCAGCAGCGGACAGGGTTACACTGAAGCTTTCTTT. Translated, it gives CASSGQGYTEAFF. V usage is TRBV7-2 and J usage is TRBJ1-1, with 8 bases lining up with TRBD1. CDR3 length: 13 residues. Germline V gene lookup returns CDR1 SGHTA and CDR2 FQGNSA. Unmatched junction bases numbered 2, after V lost 5 bases and J lost 3 bases. Combining the CDR3 with reference TRBV7-2 and TRBJ1-1 gives the whole variable domain GAGVSQSPSNKVTEKGKDVELRCDPISGHTALYWYRQSLGQGLEFLIYFQGNSAPDKSGLPSDRFSAERTGGSVSTLTIQRTQQEDSAVYLCASSGQGYTEAFFGQGTRLTVV.

Within the sample, this clonotype is medium-sized. V is TRBV29-1 and J is TRBJ2-7; D uncertain. Germline V CDR1 and CDR2: SQVTM, ANQGSEA. The CDR3 covers 13 residues. V lost 5 bases and J lost 5, with 16 bases in between. The CDR3 DNA is TGCAGCGTTCTTGAGGAAGGGATCCACGAGCAGTACTTC. Its translation is CSVLEEGIHEQYF.

In its sample, this clonotype was seen a few times. The V and J genes are TRBV5-1 and TRBJ1-1; possibly TRBD1 for D (5 bases). Germline V CDR1 and CDR2: SGHRS, YFSETQ. V was pared by 3 bases and J by 2 bases, with 14 bases between. CDR3 length: 15 residues. Here the CDR3 reads CASSWEAQVNTEAFF. CDR3 DNA sequence: TGCGCCAGCAGCTGGGAGGCACAGGTCAACACTGAAGCTTTCTTT.

Judged by abundance, this clonotype is medium-sized. The V and J genes are TRBV12-3 or TRBV12-4 and TRBJ2-2, with TRBD1 as a possible D gene (6 bases). The V gene lost 3 bases and the J gene lost 4 bases, with 12 bases spanning the gap. The CDR3 contains 15 residues. The CDR3 DNA reads TGTGCCAGCAGTTTGGGGGCGCGAAGCACCGGGGAGCTGTTTTTT. Translating it yields CASSLGARSTGELFF.

By frequency in the sample, this clonotype is medium-sized. DNA of the CDR3: TGTGCCAGCAGTTACGGGGGCTATCAGCCCCAGCATTTT. It yields the protein CASSYGGYQPQHF. The chain links TRBV6-2 or TRBV6-3 to TRBJ1-5, with a tentative D call TRBD1 (6 bases). Germline CDR1 and CDR2: MNHEY and SVGEGT. This CDR3 has 13 amino acids. Trimming took 2 bases from V and 5 from J, leaving 7 bases between them.

By its share, this clonotype is medium-sized. The chain carries TRBV6-2 or TRBV6-3 and TRBJ1-2; D remains ambiguous. CDR3 length: 14 residues. Germline values: CDR1 MNHEY, CDR2 SVGEGT. V lost 1 base, J lost 4 bases, and 10 bases lay in between. CDR3: CASSYFGRGYGYTF. CDR3 coding DNA: TGTGCCAGCAGTTACTTCGGACGCGGCTATGGCTACACCTTC.

In this sample, this clonotype turned up many times. CDR3 sequence: CSVETIYGYTF. CDR3 in DNA: TGCAGCGTTGAAACCATCTATGGCTACACCTTC. The rearrangement uses TRBV29-1 and TRBJ1-2; D gene unclear. The CDR3 has 11 residues. The V end lost 2 bases, the J end lost 4 bases, and 5 bases lay between the germline ends. Germline V gives CDR1 SQVTM, CDR2 ANQGSEA.

This clonotype qualifies as large. V usage is TRBV10-1 and J usage is TRBJ2-1; D might be TRBD1 (7 bases). CDR3 size: 14 residues. Trimming took 6 bases from V and 12 from J, leaving 21 bases between them. The V gene's germline CDR1 is WNHNN and CDR2 SYGVQD (reference sequence). Here the CDR3 DNA reads TGCGCCAGCAGCACCGCAGGGGGGCCTAGGGTGCAGTTCTTC. Translated, it gives CASSTAGGPRVQFF.

This clonotype rates as medium-sized. V usage is TRBV6-2 or TRBV6-3 and J usage is TRBJ1-5, with TRBD1 as a possible D gene (6 bases). CDR1 is MNHEY and CDR2 is SVGEGT in the germline V gene. Deletions cut 6 bases from V and 9 bases from J, with 15 bases between. The CDR3 loop spans 13 amino acids. The CDR3 reads CASSQGRHRPQHF. The CDR3 bases are TGTGCCAGCAGCCAGGGGCGGCATCGGCCCCAGCATTTT.